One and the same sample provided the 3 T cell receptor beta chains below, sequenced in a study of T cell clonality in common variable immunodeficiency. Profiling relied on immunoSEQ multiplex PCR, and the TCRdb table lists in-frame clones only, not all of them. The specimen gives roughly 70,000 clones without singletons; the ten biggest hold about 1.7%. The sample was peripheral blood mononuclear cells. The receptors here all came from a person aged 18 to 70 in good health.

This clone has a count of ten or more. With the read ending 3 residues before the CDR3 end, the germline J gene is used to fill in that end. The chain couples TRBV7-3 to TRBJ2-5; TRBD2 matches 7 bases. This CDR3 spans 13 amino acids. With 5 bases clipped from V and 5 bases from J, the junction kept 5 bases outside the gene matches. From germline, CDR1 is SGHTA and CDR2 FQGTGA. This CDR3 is CASSRRRGETQYF. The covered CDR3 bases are TGTGCCAGCAGCCGACGGCGGGGGGAGACC.

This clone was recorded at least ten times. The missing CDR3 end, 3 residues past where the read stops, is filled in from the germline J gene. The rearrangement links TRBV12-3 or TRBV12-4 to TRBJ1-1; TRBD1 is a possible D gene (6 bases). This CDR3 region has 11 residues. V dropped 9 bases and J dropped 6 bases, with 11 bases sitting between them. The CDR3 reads CASRRTAEAFF. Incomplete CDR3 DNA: TGTGCCAGTCGCAGGACAGCTGAA.

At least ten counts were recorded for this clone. The DNA read from the CDR3 is TGTGCCAGCAGCCCAGGGGGGTCCTCTGGAAACACC. Translating gives CASSPGGSSGNT. The CDR3 reads in full as CASSPGGSSGNTIYF. This chain uses TRBV7-8 with TRBJ1-3; 7 bases line up with TRBD1. From the germline J gene comes the end of the CDR3, since the read stops 3 residues before it. This CDR3 region has 15 residues. The trim removed 5 bases at V and 0 bases at J, leaving 4 bases unmatched. Germline V lookup: CDR1 SGHVS, CDR2 FQNEAQ.